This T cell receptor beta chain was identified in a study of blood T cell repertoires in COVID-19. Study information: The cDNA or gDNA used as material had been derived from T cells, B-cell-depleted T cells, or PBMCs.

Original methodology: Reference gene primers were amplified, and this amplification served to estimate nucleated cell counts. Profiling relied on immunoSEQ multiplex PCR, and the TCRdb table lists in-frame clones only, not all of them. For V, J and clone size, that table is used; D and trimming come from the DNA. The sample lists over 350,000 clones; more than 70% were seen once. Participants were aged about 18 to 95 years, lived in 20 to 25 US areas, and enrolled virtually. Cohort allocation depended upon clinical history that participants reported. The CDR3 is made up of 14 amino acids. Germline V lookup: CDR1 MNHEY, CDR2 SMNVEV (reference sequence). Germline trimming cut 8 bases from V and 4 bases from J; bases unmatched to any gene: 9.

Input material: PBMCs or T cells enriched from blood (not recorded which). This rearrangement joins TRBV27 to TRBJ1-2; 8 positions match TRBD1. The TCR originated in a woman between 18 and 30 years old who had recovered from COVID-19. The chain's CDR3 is CASEDRGLSYGYTF. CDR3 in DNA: TGTGCCAGCGAAGACAGGGGCTTAAGCTATGGCTACACCTTC.